These T cell receptor beta chains were read from a single sample in a study of sequential checkpoint blockade in melanoma. Some clones are missing from TCRdb's copy, which holds only in-frame ones; the method was immunoSEQ multiplex PCR. The sample yields 6,500 to 10,000 clones, roughly a quarter seen once. This material consisted of tumor tissue (inferred from file names), taken from a patient given nivolumab and ipilimumab in sequence. All receptors derive from a human donor with melanoma. The CDR3 runs from the conserved cysteine through the conserved F or W. The D gene is left open where the match is weak. A row's size may be missing; if present it is once, few, many or a size class.

d_gene: TRBD1
len: 17
abundance: NA
j_gene: TRBJ1-4
v_gene: TRBV9
CDR3aa: CASSSPDRGRLGEKLFF

d_gene: NA
len: 15
abundance: NA
j_gene: TRBJ2-5
v_gene: TRBV9
CDR3aa: CASSVRAGQRETQYF

d_gene: NA
len: 17
abundance: few
j_gene: TRBJ2-2
v_gene: TRBV11-3
CDR3aa: CASSSLGGAGLTGELFF

d_gene: NA
len: 14
abundance: few
j_gene: TRBJ1-2
v_gene: TRBV11-3
CDR3aa: CASSLNRLNYGYTF

d_gene: NA
len: 14
abundance: few
j_gene: TRBJ1-1
v_gene: TRBV6-8
CDR3aa: CASSSVLTNTEAFF

d_gene: NA
len: 16
abundance: few
j_gene: TRBJ1-6
v_gene: TRBV28
CDR3aa: CASSPGQSSYNSPLHF

d_gene: NA
len: 15
abundance: few
j_gene: TRBJ2-3
v_gene: TRBV11-3
CDR3aa: CASSVFGRGTDTQYF

d_gene: TRBD2
len: 14
abundance: NA
j_gene: TRBJ2-3
v_gene: TRBV11-3
CDR3aa: CASSYGGAVDTQYF

d_gene: NA
len: 14
abundance: few
j_gene: TRBJ1-5
v_gene: TRBV6-8
CDR3aa: CASSSSDSNQPQHF

d_gene: TRBD2
len: 16
abundance: NA
j_gene: TRBJ2-7
v_gene: TRBV18
CDR3aa: CASSLSGTSGYYEQYF

d_gene: NA
len: 13
abundance: few
j_gene: TRBJ2-5
v_gene: TRBV27
CDR3aa: CASSSLGAETQYF

d_gene: TRBD1
len: 17
abundance: many
j_gene: TRBJ1-6
v_gene: TRBV11-3
CDR3aa: CASSFNPMGQGDSPLHF

d_gene: NA
len: 15
abundance: many
j_gene: TRBJ2-1
v_gene: TRBV11-3
CDR3aa: CASSYPVGNGDEQFF

d_gene: NA
len: 18
abundance: few
j_gene: TRBJ2-3
v_gene: TRBV11-3
CDR3aa: CASSPLAWGATHTDTQYF

d_gene: TRBD2
len: 14
abundance: few
j_gene: TRBJ2-7
v_gene: TRBV11-3
CDR3aa: CASSLDWEGYEQYF

d_gene: TRBD1
len: 13
abundance: NA
j_gene: TRBJ2-7
v_gene: TRBV18
CDR3aa: CASSPGTGNEQYF

d_gene: NA
len: 14
abundance: NA
j_gene: TRBJ2-1
v_gene: TRBV9
CDR3aa: CASSEGAPRNEQFF

d_gene: NA
len: 15
abundance: medium-sized
j_gene: TRBJ2-7
v_gene: TRBV6-8
CDR3aa: CASSYGAGVSYEQYF

d_gene: TRBD1
len: 15
abundance: many
j_gene: TRBJ1-4
v_gene: TRBV11-3
CDR3aa: CASSLGDSTNEKLFF

d_gene: NA
len: 13
abundance: NA
j_gene: TRBJ2-7
v_gene: TRBV7-2
CDR3aa: CASSIRQDYEQYF

d_gene: TRBD2
len: 15
abundance: many
j_gene: TRBJ2-7
v_gene: TRBV11-3
CDR3aa: CASSPGLAQTYEQYF

d_gene: NA
len: 14
abundance: NA
j_gene: TRBJ2-7
v_gene: TRBV28
CDR3aa: CASSYLEQDYEQYF

d_gene: TRBD1
len: 18
abundance: many
j_gene: TRBJ1-6
v_gene: TRBV4-1
CDR3aa: CASSRQGSRGPGNSPLHF

d_gene: NA
len: 14
abundance: NA
j_gene: TRBJ2-2
v_gene: TRBV18
CDR3aa: CASSPQTNTGELFF

d_gene: NA
len: 13
abundance: few
j_gene: TRBJ1-1
v_gene: TRBV9
CDR3aa: CASSVTGNTEAFF

d_gene: NA
len: 15
abundance: medium-sized
j_gene: TRBJ2-1
v_gene: TRBV28
CDR3aa: CASLPRGRKYNEQFF

d_gene: TRBD1
len: 21
abundance: NA
j_gene: TRBJ2-6
v_gene: TRBV6-8
CDR3aa: CASSYSVPLPGGGSGANVLTF

d_gene: TRBD1
len: 17
abundance: NA
j_gene: TRBJ2-2
v_gene: TRBV5-1
CDR3aa: CASSFPGRGQGTGELFF

d_gene: NA
len: 14
abundance: few
j_gene: TRBJ1-2
v_gene: TRBV29-1
CDR3aa: CSVDSSGPGRGYTF

d_gene: TRBD2
len: 16
abundance: NA
j_gene: TRBJ2-5
v_gene: TRBV10-2
CDR3aa: CASSESTLAGQETQYF

d_gene: NA
len: 16
abundance: once
j_gene: TRBJ2-7
v_gene: TRBV19
CDR3aa: CASSIDRATGNYEQYF

d_gene: TRBD2
len: 16
abundance: few
j_gene: TRBJ2-1
v_gene: TRBV28
CDR3aa: CASSVQLAASYNEQFF

d_gene: TRBD1
len: 13
abundance: NA
j_gene: TRBJ2-7
v_gene: TRBV18
CDR3aa: CASSRDSSYEQYF

d_gene: NA
len: 13
abundance: many
j_gene: TRBJ1-2
v_gene: TRBV23-1
CDR3aa: CASSYPGGRGYTF

d_gene: TRBD2
len: 14
abundance: few
j_gene: TRBJ2-7
v_gene: TRBV9
CDR3aa: CASSGTSGRYEQYF

d_gene: NA
len: 11
abundance: few
j_gene: TRBJ2-5
v_gene: TRBV6-7
CDR3aa: CASSEVETQYF

d_gene: TRBD2
len: 14
abundance: NA
j_gene: TRBJ2-1
v_gene: TRBV14
CDR3aa: CASSPGGRFNEQFF

d_gene: NA
len: 14
abundance: few
j_gene: TRBJ2-7
v_gene: TRBV9
CDR3aa: CASSVATTVGEQYF

d_gene: NA
len: 15
abundance: few
j_gene: TRBJ2-6
v_gene: TRBV28
CDR3aa: CASSPPPVGANVLTF

d_gene: NA
len: 13
abundance: NA
j_gene: TRBJ1-1
v_gene: TRBV6-8
CDR3aa: CASSYDLGTEAFF

d_gene: NA
len: 16
abundance: NA
j_gene: TRBJ2-2
v_gene: TRBV5-1
CDR3aa: CASSLVSGGEAGELFF

d_gene: NA
len: 15
abundance: few
j_gene: TRBJ2-1
v_gene: TRBV9
CDR3aa: CASSVDGVPLDEQFF

d_gene: NA
len: 15
abundance: many
j_gene: TRBJ2-5
v_gene: TRBV11-3
CDR3aa: CASSRRDGRQETQYF

d_gene: NA
len: 16
abundance: once
j_gene: TRBJ2-2
v_gene: TRBV5-1
CDR3aa: CASSLGASVNTGELFF

d_gene: NA
len: 18
abundance: NA
j_gene: TRBJ2-6
v_gene: TRBV11-3
CDR3aa: CASRWGHSQDSGANVLTF

d_gene: TRBD1
len: 16
abundance: few
j_gene: TRBJ2-7
v_gene: TRBV6-8
CDR3aa: CASSVEEGTGGYEQYF

d_gene: TRBD2
len: 16
abundance: NA
j_gene: TRBJ2-4
v_gene: TRBV28
CDR3aa: CASSEQTSVGKNIQYF

d_gene: TRBD2
len: 17
abundance: few
j_gene: TRBJ2-1
v_gene: TRBV11-3
CDR3aa: CASSLRTQRGFKDEQFF

d_gene: TRBD1
len: 14
abundance: NA
j_gene: TRBJ1-2
v_gene: TRBV12-5
CDR3aa: CASGKQGPLDGYTF

d_gene: TRBD1
len: 14
abundance: NA
j_gene: TRBJ2-7
v_gene: TRBV19
CDR3aa: CASSTVDRAHEQYF

d_gene: NA
len: 15
abundance: once
j_gene: TRBJ2-3
v_gene: TRBV19
CDR3aa: CASRHGGSSTDTQYF

d_gene: TRBD1
len: 15
abundance: many
j_gene: TRBJ2-7
v_gene: TRBV9
CDR3aa: CASIQQGAAIYEQYF

d_gene: NA
len: 14
abundance: NA
j_gene: TRBJ2-5
v_gene: TRBV5-1
CDR3aa: CASSEGAGQETQYF

d_gene: NA
len: 13
abundance: few
j_gene: TRBJ2-1
v_gene: TRBV6-8
CDR3aa: CASSSGTYNEQFF

d_gene: NA
len: 15
abundance: few
j_gene: TRBJ2-3
v_gene: TRBV11-3
CDR3aa: CASSPLGQGTDTQYF

d_gene: NA
len: 17
abundance: NA
j_gene: TRBJ2-2
v_gene: TRBV16
CDR3aa: CASTYRAGTGNTGELFF

d_gene: TRBD2
len: 15
abundance: once
j_gene: TRBJ2-1
v_gene: TRBV29-1
CDR3aa: CSVETTSGRYNEQFF

d_gene: NA
len: 16
abundance: NA
j_gene: TRBJ1-6
v_gene: TRBV14
CDR3aa: CASSQGASTWVSPLHF

d_gene: NA
len: 16
abundance: many
j_gene: TRBJ2-2
v_gene: TRBV11-3
CDR3aa: CASSSWQGGRTGELFF